The text below deals with one TCR beta chain. Germline V gene data show CDR1 as SQVTM and CDR2 as ANQGSEA. The V and J ends lost 6 bases and 5 bases respectively, with 14 bases between them. The length of the CDR3 is 13 residues. This sample is part of a study of control samples from healthy donors and cancer patients. Method: immunoSEQ multiplex PCR; TCRdb's copy keeps in-frame clones and lacks some. Altogether 150,000 or so clones are present, 90% to 95% being singletons, with the ten largest covering 4.5% to 6%. The receptor's source is a man younger than 30 in good health. This chain links TRBV29-1 with TRBJ2-1; no definite D call. Sequencing was done on a sample of blood. In DNA, the CDR3 is TGCAGCGTAATGAGGACGGGTAACAATGAGCAGTTCTTC. The encoded protein is CSVMRTGNNEQFF.